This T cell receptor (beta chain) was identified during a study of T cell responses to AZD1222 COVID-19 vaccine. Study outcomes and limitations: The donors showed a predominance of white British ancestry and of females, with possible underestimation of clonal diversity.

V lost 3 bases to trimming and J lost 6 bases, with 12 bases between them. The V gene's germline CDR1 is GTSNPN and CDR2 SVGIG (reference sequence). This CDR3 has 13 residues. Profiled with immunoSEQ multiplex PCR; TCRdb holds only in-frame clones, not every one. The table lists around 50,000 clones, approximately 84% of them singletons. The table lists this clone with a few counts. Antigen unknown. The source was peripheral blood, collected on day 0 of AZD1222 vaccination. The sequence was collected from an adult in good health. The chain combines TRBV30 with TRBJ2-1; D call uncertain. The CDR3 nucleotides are TGTGCCTGGAGCGATAGGCCCAGCAATGAGCAGTTCTTC. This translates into CAWSDRPSNEQFF.